The entry below describes one T cell receptor beta chain. These data come from a study of blood T cell repertoires in COVID-19. Study-wide context: Spain, Italy and the United States supplied samples that represented acute and convalescent COVID-19. PBMCs, B-cell-depleted T cells, or T cells provided the cDNA or gDNA that made up the material.

The CDR3 sequence is 14 residues long. Germline assignment: CDR1 SQVTM and CDR2 ANQGSEA. V shed 6 bases and J 7 bases; nucleotides not matched to a gene: 12. TCRdb keeps only in-frame clones here, not all; method: immunoSEQ multiplex PCR. There are some 82,000 clones in the sample; under 90% occur only once, and over 35% lies in the top ten. The receptor's source is a man older than 75 with acute or convalescent COVID-19. Sample: peripheral blood. This chain joins TRBV29-1 and TRBJ2-1, with 7 bases lining up with TRBD1. The CDR3 nucleotides are TGCAGCGTCTCCCCGACAGGGATGAGAAATGAGCAGTTCTTC. Its translation is CSVSPTGMRNEQFF.